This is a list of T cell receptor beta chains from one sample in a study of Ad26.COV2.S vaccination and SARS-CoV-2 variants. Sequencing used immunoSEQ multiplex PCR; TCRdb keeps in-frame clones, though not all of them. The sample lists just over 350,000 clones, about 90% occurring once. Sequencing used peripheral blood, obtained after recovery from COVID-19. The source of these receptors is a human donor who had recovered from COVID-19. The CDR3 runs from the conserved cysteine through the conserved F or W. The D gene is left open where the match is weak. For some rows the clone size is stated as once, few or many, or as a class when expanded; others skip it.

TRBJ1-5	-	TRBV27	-	CASSGRGSNQPQHF	TGTGCCAGCAGTGGCAGAGGTAGCAATCAGCCCCAGCATTTT
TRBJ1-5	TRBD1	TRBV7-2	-	CASSRDRVSNQPQHF	TGTGCCAGCAGCAGGGACAGGGTGAGCAATCAGCCCCAGCATTTT
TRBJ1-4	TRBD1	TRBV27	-	CASSPDRGLVGNEKLFF	TGTGCCAGCAGTCCCGACAGGGGGCTAGTGGGTAATGAAAAACTGTTTTTT
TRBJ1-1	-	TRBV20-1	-	CSARGDTEAFF	TGCAGTGCTAGAGGGGACACTGAAGCTTTCTTT
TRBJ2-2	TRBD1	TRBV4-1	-	CASSQTDRGPHTGELFF	TGCGCCAGCAGCCAAACTGACAGGGGACCTCACACCGGGGAGCTGTTTTTT
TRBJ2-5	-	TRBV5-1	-	CASSSKETQYF	TGCGCCAGCAGCTCGAAAGAGACCCAGTACTTC
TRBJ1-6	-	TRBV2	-	CASSEARGGNSPLHF	TGTGCCAGCAGTGAAGCGCGGGGTGGGAATTCACCCCTCCACTTT
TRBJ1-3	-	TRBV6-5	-	CASSRTPSGNTIYF	TGTGCCAGCAGTCGGACTCCCTCTGGAAACACCATATATTTT
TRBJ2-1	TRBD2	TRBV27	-	CASTSGGSASNEQFF	TGTGCCAGCACGAGCGGGGGCTCAGCTTCCAATGAGCAGTTCTTC
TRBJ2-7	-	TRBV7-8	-	CASSLADNSYEQYF	TGTGCCAGCAGCTTAGCGGACAACTCCTACGAGCAGTACTTC
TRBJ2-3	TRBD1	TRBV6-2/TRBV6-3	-	CASSYDRGSTVTDTQYF	TGTGCCAGCAGTTACGACAGGGGATCCACTGTCACAGATACGCAGTATTTT
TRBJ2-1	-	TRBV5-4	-	CAQGGSNSNEQFF	TGTGCCCAGGGGGGTAGCAACTCCAATGAGCAGTTCTTC
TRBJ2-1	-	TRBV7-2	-	CASRSIKLAGNEQFF	TGTGCCAGTAGAAGTATTAAGCTGGCGGGGAATGAGCAGTTCTTC
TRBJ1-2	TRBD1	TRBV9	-	CASSGRDRDYGYTF	TGTGCCAGCAGCGGCCGGGACAGAGACTATGGCTACACCTTC
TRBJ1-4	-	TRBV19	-	CASSRDSQEFNEKLFF	TGTGCCAGTAGCCGGGACTCCCAAGAATTTAATGAAAAACTGTTTTTT
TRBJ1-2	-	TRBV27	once	CASMGQSFNGYTF	TGTGCCAGCATGGGGCAGTCTTTTAATGGCTACACCTTC
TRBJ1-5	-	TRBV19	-	CASSTGMGGSNQPQHF	TGTGCCAGTAGTACCGGAATGGGGGGTAGCAATCAGCCCCAGCATTTT
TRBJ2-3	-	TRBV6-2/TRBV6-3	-	CASSTPRSVLYTQYF	TGTGCCAGCAGCACACCCCGCTCCGTTCTGTATACGCAGTATTTT
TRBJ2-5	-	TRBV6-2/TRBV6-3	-	CASSRQETQYF	TGTGCCAGCAGTCGCCAAGAGACCCAGTACTTC
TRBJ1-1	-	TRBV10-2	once	CASSGDAQRAFF	TGCGCCAGCAGTGGGGACGCCCAGAGGGCTTTCTTT
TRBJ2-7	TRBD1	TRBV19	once	CASSATGGPYEQYF	TGTGCCAGTAGTGCGACAGGGGGTCCCTACGAGCAGTACTTC
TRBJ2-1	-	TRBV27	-	CASSPPGPINEQFF	TGTGCCAGCAGTCCCCCCGGGCCGATCAATGAGCAGTTCTTC
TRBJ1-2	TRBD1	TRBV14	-	CASSQGTGANYGYTF	TGTGCCAGCAGCCAAGGGACAGGGGCTAACTATGGCTACACCTTC
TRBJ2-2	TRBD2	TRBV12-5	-	CASGPSGGHTGELFF	TGTGCTAGTGGTCCTAGCGGGGGCCACACCGGGGAGCTGTTTTTT
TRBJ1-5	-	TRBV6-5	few	CASVPGTPNQPQHF	TGTGCCAGCGTTCCCGGGACACCAAATCAGCCCCAGCATTTT
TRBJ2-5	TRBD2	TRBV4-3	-	CASSPRLARETQYF	TGCGCCAGCAGCCCAAGACTAGCGCGAGAGACCCAGTACTTC
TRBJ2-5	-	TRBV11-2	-	CASSSPGGGLRQETQYF	TGTGCCAGCAGCTCGCCCGGTGGGGGGTTGCGCCAAGAGACCCAGTACTTC
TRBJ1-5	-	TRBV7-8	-	CASSHSPGTYSNQPQHF	TGTGCCAGCAGCCACAGTCCAGGGACCTATAGCAATCAGCCCCAGCATTTT
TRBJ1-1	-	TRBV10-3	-	CATGSSALKNTEAFF	TGTGCCACCGGTTCTTCGGCACTAAAGAACACTGAAGCTTTCTTT
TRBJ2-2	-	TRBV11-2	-	CASSPRGPWATGELFF	TGTGCCAGCAGCCCCCGGGGCCCCTGGGCCACCGGGGAGCTGTTTTTT
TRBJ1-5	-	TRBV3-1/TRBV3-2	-	CASSQSGDKFQPQHF	TGTGCCAGCAGCCAATCAGGCGACAAATTTCAGCCCCAGCATTTT
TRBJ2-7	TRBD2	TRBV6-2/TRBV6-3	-	CASSFSGRIYEQYF	TGTGCCAGCAGTTTTAGCGGGAGGATCTACGAGCAGTACTTC
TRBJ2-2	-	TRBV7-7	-	CASSLDTNTGELFF	TGTGCCAGCAGCTTAGACACTAACACCGGGGAGCTGTTTTTT
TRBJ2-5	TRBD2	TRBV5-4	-	CASRHPSGGGETQYF	TGTGCCAGCCGTCACCCCAGCGGGGGCGGGGAGACCCAGTACTTC
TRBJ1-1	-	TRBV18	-	CASSPGRLEAFF	TGTGCCAGCTCACCAGGACGGCTTGAAGCTTTCTTT
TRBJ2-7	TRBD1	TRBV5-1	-	CASSPQPGTGNSEQYF	TGCGCCAGCAGCCCCCAGCCCGGGACAGGTAACTCCGAGCAGTACTTC
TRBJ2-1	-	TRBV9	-	CASSERGSRQYNEQFF	TGTGCCAGCAGCGAGAGGGGGTCCAGACAGTACAATGAGCAGTTCTTC
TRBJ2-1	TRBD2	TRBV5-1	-	CASTPSVAGGEQFF	TGCGCCAGCACACCATCGGTAGCGGGGGGAGAGCAGTTCTTC
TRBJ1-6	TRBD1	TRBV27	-	CASRSDGDSYNSPLHF	TGTGCCAGCAGATCCGATGGGGACAGCTATAATTCACCCCTCCACTTT
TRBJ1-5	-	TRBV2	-	CASGGQPQHF	TGTGCCAGCGGGGGTCAGCCCCAGCATTTT